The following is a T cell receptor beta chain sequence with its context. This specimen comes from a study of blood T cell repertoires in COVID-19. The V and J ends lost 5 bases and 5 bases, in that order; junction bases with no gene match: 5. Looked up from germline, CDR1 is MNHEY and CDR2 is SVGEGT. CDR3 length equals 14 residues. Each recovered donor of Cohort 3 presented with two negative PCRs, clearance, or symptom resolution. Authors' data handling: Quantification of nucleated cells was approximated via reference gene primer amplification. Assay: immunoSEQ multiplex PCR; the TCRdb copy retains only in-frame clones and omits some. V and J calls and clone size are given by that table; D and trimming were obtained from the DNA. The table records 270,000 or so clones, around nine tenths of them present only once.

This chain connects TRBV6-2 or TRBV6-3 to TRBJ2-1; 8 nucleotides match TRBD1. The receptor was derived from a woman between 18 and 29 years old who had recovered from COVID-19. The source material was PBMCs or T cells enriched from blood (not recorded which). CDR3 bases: TGTGCCAGCAGTATTAACAGGGGGAACAATGAGCAGTTCTTC. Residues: CASSINRGNNEQFF.